The 24 T cell receptor beta chains reported below all come from one sample, sequenced in a study of cytomegalovirus exposure and HLA in healthy donors. The PCR employed 60 Vbeta primers together with 13 Jbeta primers. Sequencing used immunoSEQ multiplex PCR; TCRdb keeps in-frame clones, though not all of them. The sample comprises 80,000 or so clones, 70% to 85% of which are singletons, and around 20% rests with the top ten. Sample: PBMCs. The source of these receptors is a man younger than 40 in good health and CMV-seropositive.

V is TRBV28 and J is TRBJ2-5, with D uncertain. The CDR3 runs 14 residues. Per the germline V gene, CDR1 is MDHEN and CDR2 is SYDVKM. The germline V and J ends were trimmed by 1 base and 3 bases, with 9 bases remaining between them. The DNA of the CDR3 is TGTGCCAGCAGTTTATTCAGGTCCGAAGAGACCCAGTACTTC. This sequence encodes CASSLFRSEETQYF.

The J gene is TRBJ2-2, the V gene TRBV5-1, with 7 bases identical to TRBD1. The CDR3 extends over 15 amino acids. The V gene end was trimmed by 3 bases and the J gene end by 1 base; junction bases not matched to a gene: 3. In germline, CDR1 is SGHRS, CDR2 YFSETQ. The CDR3 sequence: CASSYQGENTGELFF. The CDR3 DNA sequence: TGCGCCAGCAGCTACCAGGGGGAGAACACCGGGGAGCTGTTTTTT.

This chain links TRBV6-5 with TRBJ1-1; D unresolved. Per germline, CDR1 MNHEY and CDR2 SVGAGI. Trimming shortened V by 3 bases and J by 1 base, and 15 bases separated the two germline ends. The CDR3 runs 16 residues. The CDR3 sequence: CASSYLPGSRNTEAFF. Written as DNA, the CDR3 is TGTGCCAGCAGTTATCTCCCAGGAAGTCGGAACACTGAAGCTTTCTTT.

This clone appeared a few times. The chain uses TRBV7-9 and TRBJ2-2; no definite D call. Between the trimmed V and J ends, which lost 2 bases and 4 bases, there was a span of 11 bases. Germline CDR1 SEHNR, CDR2 FQNEAQ (reference sequence). This CDR3 contains 15 residues. CDR3 in amino acids: CASSLPLGPTGELFF. The DNA for the CDR3 is TGTGCCAGCAGCTTACCATTGGGCCCCACCGGGGAGCTGTTTTTT.

The chain joins TRBV6-6 to TRBJ2-7, with TRBD1 matching over 9 bases. The V gene's germline CDR1 is MNHNY and CDR2 SVGAGI (reference sequence). This CDR3 spans 15 amino acids. The junction had 8 bases not matched to a gene; V was cut back by 5 bases and J by 3 bases. The CDR3 sequence is CASSPRDRANYEQYF. The CDR3 DNA sequence: TGTGCCAGCAGTCCCCGGGACAGGGCGAACTACGAGCAGTACTTC.

The gene calls are TRBV29-1 and TRBJ2-3; D is perhaps TRBD2 (5 bases). Trimming removed 7 bases at V and 1 base at J, with 9 bases between. This CDR3 is built from 12 residues. CDR1 is SQVTM, CDR2 ANQGSEA, per germline. CDR3 sequence reads: CSAAGGTDTQYF. The CDR3 DNA follows: TGCAGCGCCGCCGGGGGCACAGATACGCAGTATTTT.

The chain uses TRBV6-6 and TRBJ2-1, with a possible D match to TRBD2 (6 bases). Germline CDR1 MNHNY, CDR2 SVGAGI (reference sequence). The CDR3 sequence is 16 residues long. V lost 8 bases to trimming and J lost 7 bases, with 24 bases between them. The CDR3 here is CASCSGTSSSRNEQFF. Written as DNA, the CDR3 is TGTGCCAGCTGCTCAGGGACTTCCTCCTCTAGGAATGAGCAGTTCTTC.

The V and J genes are TRBV5-1 and TRBJ1-2; TRBD1 matches at 9 bases. Germline CDR1 reads SGHRS; CDR2 reads YFSETQ. CDR3 length: 16 residues. The V gene end was trimmed by 2 bases and the J gene end by 0 bases; junction bases not matched to a gene: 5. Here the CDR3 reads CASSFTGGISNYGYTF. The CDR3, as DNA: TGCGCCAGCAGCTTCACAGGGGGCATATCTAACTATGGCTACACCTTC.

The J gene is TRBJ2-1, the V gene TRBV25-1; 11 bases align to TRBD2. J gave up 8 bases and V 1 base, and 7 bases lay outside the gene matches. The CDR3 is made up of 16 amino acids. Germline CDR1 reads MGHDK; CDR2 reads SYGVNS. Here the CDR3 reads CASSESGGLAVDEQFF. The DNA of the CDR3 is TGTGCCAGCAGTGAATCAGGGGGACTAGCGGTGGATGAGCAGTTCTTC.

This clone was seen a handful of times. The V and J genes are TRBV9 and TRBJ2-2, with 8 bases fitting TRBD1. This CDR3 is built from 16 residues. The germline V gene has CDR1 SGDLS and CDR2 YYNGEE. V shed 4 bases, J shed 3 bases, and the junction held 8 bases outside the gene matches. In DNA form, the CDR3 reads TGTGCCAGCAGCCCCCGACAGGGGCAGGACACCGGGGAGCTGTTTTTT. It codes for CASSPRQGQDTGELFF.

Only one count was recorded for this clone. The gene calls are TRBV6-4 and TRBJ1-6; 7 bases line up with TRBD1. Losses at the gene ends were 6 bases for V and 6 bases for J; bases not matched to a gene: 5. In germline, CDR1 is MRHNA, CDR2 SNTAGT. The CDR3 contains 14 residues. The CDR3: CASSLRGINSPLHF. The CDR3, as DNA: TGTGCCAGCAGCCTCAGGGGGATTAATTCACCCCTCCACTTT.

The CDR3 is CATSRDRGGYGYTF. Here the CDR3 DNA reads TGTGCCACCAGCAGAGATAGAGGTGGCTATGGCTACACCTTC. This rearrangement joins TRBV15 to TRBJ1-2; D gene unclear. The V and J ends lost 0 bases and 4 bases respectively, with 9 bases between them. In germline, CDR1 is LNHNV, CDR2 YYDKDF (reference sequence). This CDR3 contains 14 residues.

The chain combines TRBV10-3 with TRBJ1-2, with 10 positions matching TRBD1. The CDR3 runs to 16 residues. Germline CDR1 is ENHRY and CDR2 is SYGVKD. V shed 1 base and J 2 bases; nucleotides not matched to a gene: 4. The CDR3 DNA reads TGTGCCATCAGTGAGTTGACAGGGGGCTCCAACTATGGCTACACCTTC. Translation: CAISELTGGSNYGYTF.

This clone was found once. The rearrangement joins TRBV7-9 to TRBJ2-2; tentatively, D is TRBD1 (6 bases). This CDR3 is built from 14 residues. From germline, CDR1 is SEHNR and CDR2 FQNEAQ (reference sequence). V was pared by 3 bases and J by 6 bases, with 11 bases between. CDR3: CASSLPQGPGELFF. The DNA for the CDR3 is TGTGCCAGCAGCTTGCCTCAGGGGCCCGGGGAGCTGTTTTTT.

This rearrangement joins TRBV14 to TRBJ2-5; D call uncertain. The germline V gene encodes CDR1 SGHDN and CDR2 FVKESK. V was shortened by 2 bases and J by 1 base, with 8 bases between the two germline ends. This CDR3 contains 14 residues. The CDR3 is CASSQLPLQETQYF. The DNA of the CDR3 is TGTGCCAGCAGCCAACTTCCCCTCCAAGAGACCCAGTACTTC.

The chain employs TRBV7-3 and TRBJ2-5, with 7 nucleotides matching TRBD1. The V segment lost 5 bases and the J segment 5 bases; nucleotides outside the gene matches: 8. This CDR3 is 14 amino acids long. Germline V gives CDR1 SGHTA, CDR2 FQGTGA. CDR3 amino acids: CASSPQGLEETQYF. DNA of the CDR3: TGTGCCAGCAGCCCACAGGGGTTAGAGGAGACCCAGTACTTC. The full variable domain, rest sourced from reference TRBV7-3 and TRBJ2-5, is GAGVSQTPSNKVTEKGKYVELRCDPISGHTALYWYRQSLGQGPEFLIYFQGTGAADDSGLPNDRFFAVRPEGSVSTLKIQRTERGDSAVYLCASSPQGLEETQYFGPGTRLLVL.

In its sample, this clone was seen once. CDR3 nucleotides: TGTGCCAGCAGTGAATTCAGGGGTGACCAGCCCCAGCATTTT. Amino acids: CASSEFRGDQPQHF. This sequence joins TRBV2 and TRBJ1-5, with D possibly matching TRBD1 (6 bases). This CDR3 has 14 residues. Germline loops: CDR1 SNHLY, CDR2 FYNNEI. Trimming removed 2 bases from V and 7 bases from J, with 12 bases in between.

The chain has TRBV4-3 and TRBJ2-7, with TRBD2 as a possible D gene (6 bases). Germline loops: CDR1 LGHNA, CDR2 YSLEER. V lost 0 bases and J 3 bases, leaving 9 bases between the germline ends. The CDR3 is 14 amino acids. The CDR3 is CASSQDGGHYEQYF. CDR3 bases: TGCGCCAGCAGCCAAGACGGAGGGCACTACGAGCAGTACTTC.

This clone was seen a few times. The J gene is TRBJ2-5, the V gene TRBV4-1; TRBD1 aligns across 9 bases. V gave up 4 bases and J gave up 6 bases; unmatched junction bases: 12. The CDR3 sequence is 16 residues long. CDR1 and CDR2 (germline): MGHRA, YSYEKL. DNA for the CDR3: TGCGCCAGCAGCCCTTTGGAAACAGGGGGCTCGAAGACCCAGTACTTC. Amino acids: CASSPLETGGSKTQYF.

The CDR3: CASSSQESKQFF. CDR3 sequence (DNA): TGTGCCAGCAGCTCACAGGAGTCTAAGCAGTTCTTC. The J gene is TRBJ2-1, the V gene TRBV7-2; D is possibly TRBD1 (5 bases). Looked up from germline, CDR1 is SGHTA and CDR2 is FQGNSA. Trimming cost V 4 bases and J 11 bases, with 12 bases left between them. The CDR3 runs to 12 residues.

The genes are TRBV4-1 and TRBJ2-1; TRBD2 matches at 11 bases. V lost 3 bases to trimming and J lost 7 bases; unmatched junction nucleotides: 5. The CDR3 spans 15 residues. The V gene's germline CDR1 is MGHRA and CDR2 YSYEKL. The CDR3 bases are TGCGCCAGCAGCCAGATTAGACTAGCGGGAAATGAGCAGTTCTTC. Its protein product is CASSQIRLAGNEQFF.

V is TRBV6-1 and J is TRBJ1-3; D remains ambiguous. CDR3 size: 14 residues. CDR1 is MNHNS and CDR2 is SASEGT in the germline V gene. Trimming left V 4 bases short and J 0 bases short, with 7 bases between. The CDR3 DNA is TGTGCCAGCAGTGGGCTTTCCTCTGGAAACACCATATATTTT. Translating it yields CASSGLSSGNTIYF.

V and J are TRBV2 and TRBJ1-5, with 8 bases aligning to TRBD1. The CDR3 runs 15 residues. The V and J ends lost 6 bases and 2 bases, in that order; junction bases with no gene match: 6. Per germline, CDR1 SNHLY and CDR2 FYNNEI. DNA for the CDR3: TGTGCCAGCAGAAAGGACAGGGTGGGCAATCAGCCCCAGCATTTT. Residues: CASRKDRVGNQPQHF. Full variable domain (outside the CDR3, taken from reference TRBV2 and TRBJ1-5): EPEVTQTPSHQVTQMGQEVILRCVPISNHLYFYWYRQILGQKVEFLVSFYNNEISEKSEIFDDQFSVERPDGSNFTLKIRSTKLEDSAMYFCASRKDRVGNQPQHFGDGTRLSIL.

CDR3 sequence reads: CASTTGSGANVLTF. DNA for the CDR3: TGCGCCAGCACGACAGGGTCTGGGGCCAACGTCCTGACTTTC. The chain has TRBV10-2 and TRBJ2-6, with 7 bases that match TRBD1. Trimming cost V 7 bases and J 1 base; bases outside gene matches: 1. The CDR3 is 14 amino acids. CDR1 WSHSY and CDR2 SAAADI come from the germline V gene.